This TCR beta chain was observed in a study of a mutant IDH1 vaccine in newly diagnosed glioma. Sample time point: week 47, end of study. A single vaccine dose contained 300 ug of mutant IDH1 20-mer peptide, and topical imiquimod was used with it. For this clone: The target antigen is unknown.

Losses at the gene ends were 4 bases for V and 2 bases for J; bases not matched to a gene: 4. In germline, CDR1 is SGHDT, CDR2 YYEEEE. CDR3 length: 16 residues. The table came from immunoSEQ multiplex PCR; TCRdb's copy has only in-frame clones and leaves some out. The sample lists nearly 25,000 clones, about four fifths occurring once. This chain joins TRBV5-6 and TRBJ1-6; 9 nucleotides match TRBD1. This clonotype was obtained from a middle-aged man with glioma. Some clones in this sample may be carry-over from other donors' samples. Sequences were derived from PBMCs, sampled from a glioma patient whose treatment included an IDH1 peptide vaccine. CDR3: CASSGDREPYNSPLHF. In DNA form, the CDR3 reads TGTGCCAGCAGCGGGGACAGGGAACCCTATAATTCACCCCTCCACTTT.